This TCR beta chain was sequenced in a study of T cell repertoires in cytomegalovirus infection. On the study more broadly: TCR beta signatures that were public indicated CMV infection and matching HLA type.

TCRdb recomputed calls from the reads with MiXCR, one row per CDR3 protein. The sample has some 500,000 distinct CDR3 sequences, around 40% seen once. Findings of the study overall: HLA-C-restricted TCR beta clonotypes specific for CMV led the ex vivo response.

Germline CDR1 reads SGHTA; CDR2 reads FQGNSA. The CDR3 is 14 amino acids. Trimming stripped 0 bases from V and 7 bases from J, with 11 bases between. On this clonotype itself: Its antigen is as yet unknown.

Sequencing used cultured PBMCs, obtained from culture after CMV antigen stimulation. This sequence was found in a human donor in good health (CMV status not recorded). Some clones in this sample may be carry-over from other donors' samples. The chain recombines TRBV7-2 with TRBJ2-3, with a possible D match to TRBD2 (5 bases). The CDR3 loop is CASSLADWVYTQYF. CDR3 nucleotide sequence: TGTGCCAGCAGCTTAGCGGACTGGGTATATACGCAGTATTTT.